The T cell receptor (beta chain) under discussion was sequenced for a study of CD8 T cells in ankylosing spondylitis. Study results and caveats: CD8+ by phenotype, disease-linked clones were relatively rare in peripheral blood. A TCR beta motif of under ten highly homologous variants seemed to mark ankylosing spondylitis blood. Within matched ankylosing spondylitis synovial fluid, disease-linked clones were reportedly significantly enriched.

As concerns this clonotype: Its target is not known.

TCRdb independently ran MiXCR on the 5' RACE reads; one entry per CDR3 protein. The sample includes 80,000 to 90,000 distinct CDR3 sequences, approximately 30% seen only once; the top ten take approximately 59%. The clonotype was recovered from a male donor with ankylosing spondylitis or in good health (not recorded which). Source material: blood, either unsorted or a sorted T cell fraction (not recorded which).

In DNA, the CDR3 is TGTGCCAGCAGGCCTAGCGGGGATTGGGGAGAGCAGTACGTC. Encoded protein: CASRPSGDWGEQYV. V is TRBV27 and J is TRBJ2-7; TRBD2 aligns across 9 bases. Germline lookup yields CDR1 MNHEY and CDR2 SMNVEV (reference sequence). V shed 6 bases and J 7 bases; nucleotides not matched to a gene: 10. The length of the CDR3 is 14 residues.